These 4 T cell receptor beta chains were sequenced from one sample in a study of technical replicates of blood from a few donors (dated by TCRdb to about 2017). The library was produced with the immunoSEQ multiplex PCR assay. TCRdb holds this immuneACCESS table with in-frame rearrangements only. Some clones are missing; in checked studies, unresolved V genes explain under half, and the rest has no known cause. This sample has some 85,000 clones in its table, and approximately 94% of those were observed once. The top ten clones comprise approximately 0.42% of the sample. Sequenced material: T cells isolated from PBMCs. The receptors originated from a human donor in good health.

The chain joins TRBV30 to TRBJ1-1; 12 nucleotides line up with TRBD1. The CDR3 has 19 amino acids. The J segment lost 4 bases and the V segment lost 2 bases, leaving 17 bases of the junction unmatched. CDR1 and CDR2 (germline): GTSNPN, SVGIG (reference sequence). For the CDR3, the DNA is TGTGCCTGGAGTCTTATTATCTCCGGGACAGGGGGCATGGGCACTGAAGCTTTCTTT. This codes for CAWSLIISGTGGMGTEAFF.

This clone occurred once. The V gene is TRBV6-5, the J gene TRBJ2-5, with 7 bases lining up with TRBD1. The ends lost 7 bases at V and 6 bases at J; junction bases unmatched: 5. The CDR3 has 12 residues. The V gene's germline CDR1 is MNHEY and CDR2 SVGAGI. CDR3 sequence reads: CASKDRFQTQYF. CDR3 coding DNA: TGTGCCAGCAAGGACAGGTTTCAGACCCAGTACTTC.

V gene TRBV6-5 combines with J gene TRBJ2-3, with D unresolved. CDR1 and CDR2 (germline): MNHEY, SVGAGI. V was pared by 2 bases and J by 6 bases, with 3 bases between. CDR3 length: 11 residues. The CDR3 DNA is TGTGCCAGCAGTTACCTGGATACGCAGTATTTT. It translates to CASSYLDTQYF.

The genes are TRBV23-1 and TRBJ1-2; TRBD1 matches at 9 bases. TRBV23-1 is noted as an ORF with a role that remains uncertain. This CDR3 contains 16 residues. Losses at the gene ends were 6 bases for V and 8 bases for J; bases not matched to a gene: 16. The CDR3 DNA reads as TGCGCCAGCAGACAAAAGGACAGGGGATTCCGTATGGGCTACACCTTC. Its protein is CASRQKDRGFRMGYTF.